This T cell receptor beta chain is drawn from a study of post-analysis software for immune sequencing data. Study as a whole: There were relapsing-remitting, secondary progressive and progressive-relapsing multiple sclerosis among the disease courses included. General study findings and limits: Controls' normalized Chao1 diversity significantly exceeded that of multiple sclerosis patients. TRBV segments more frequent in patients than in controls numbered about five and included TRBV5-6, TRBV5-1 and TRBV20-1. Under the F measure, samples that were prepared in one batch clustered strongly together.

Comment on this clonotype: Its specificity is not known.

Germline trimming cut 3 bases from V and 1 base from J; bases unmatched to any gene: 13. Germline values: CDR1 SGHRS, CDR2 YFSETQ. This CDR3 spans 17 amino acids. TCR beta libraries were prepared from cDNA with unique molecular identifiers. The yield from approximately 1 to 10 million T cells was 500,000 or so cDNA molecules in total. TCRdb passed the PCR reads through MiXCR, listing each CDR3 protein once. The sample has approximately 730,000 distinct CDR3 sequences; roughly 50% are singletons. The chain has TRBV5-1 and TRBJ2-7; 7 positions agree with TRBD1. The source is a girl aged 5-17 years with multiple sclerosis. Material: blood. The CDR3: CASSYNTGVGGSYEQYF. In DNA, the CDR3 is TGCGCCAGCAGCTACAATACAGGGGTCGGTGGTTCCTACGAGCAGTACTTC.